Below, 16 T cell receptor beta chains from the same sample are listed, as sequenced in a study of vaccination effects on CD4 cells after COVID-19. This table comes from immunoSEQ multiplex PCR, and its TCRdb copy is limited to in-frame clones, with some not included. The table has tens of thousands of clones, around 73% seen once. Antigen-specific CD4+ T cells were expanded (with viral peptide pools) by the ViraFEST assay ahead of sequencing. Subsequent to a culture period of nine to ten days, CD4+ T cells were isolated. Two doses of BNT162b2 or mRNA-1273 vaccine were administered to participants. For these TCRs, the target antigens are not known. Sequenced here: CD4+ T cells from PBMCs cultured with HCoV-229E spike peptides, sampled after COVID-19 vaccination. The origin of the receptors is a human donor who received a COVID-19 vaccine.

Only a few counts were recorded for this clone. The V call is TRBV30, the J call TRBJ2-1; maybe TRBD2 (6 bases). This CDR3 comprises 15 residues. V shed 4 bases and J shed 5 bases, with 18 bases lying between them. Germline V gives CDR1 GTSNPN, CDR2 SVGIG (reference sequence). This CDR3 is CAWTKGLGTNNEQFF. Here the CDR3 DNA reads TGTGCCTGGACGAAGGGACTTGGAACGAACAATGAGCAGTTCTTC.

The chain links TRBV5-1 to TRBJ2-5, with TRBD1 as a possible D gene (6 bases). From germline, CDR1 is SGHRS and CDR2 YFSETQ. Trimming stripped 3 bases from V and 2 bases from J, with 11 bases between. CDR3 length equals 14 residues. The CDR3 DNA is TGCGCCAGCAGCTCAGCCGGACAGCAAGAGACCCAGTACTTC. It encodes CASSSAGQQETQYF.

This clone showed up just a few times. V usage is TRBV5-1 and J usage is TRBJ1-6; a weak D match, TRBD1 (5 bases). V was trimmed by 0 bases and J by 6 bases, leaving 10 bases between them. This CDR3 region has 15 residues. The V gene's germline CDR1 is SGHRS and CDR2 YFSETQ. The CDR3 DNA sequence: TGCGCCAGCAGCTTGGAGGGGCGCGGTAATTCACCCCTCCACTTT. Translation gives CASSLEGRGNSPLHF.

This clone was detected a few times. The rearrangement joins TRBV24-1 to TRBJ1-4, with D maybe TRBD1 (6 bases). Per germline, CDR1 KGHDR and CDR2 SFDVKD. There are 13 residues in the CDR3. The ends were cut back, 5 bases at V and 8 bases at J, with 11 bases in the middle. The CDR3 protein is CATSGGLEEKLFF. CDR3 nucleotide sequence: TGTGCCACCAGTGGGGGGCTCGAAGAAAAACTGTTTTTT.

The chain recombines TRBV18 with TRBJ2-1; TRBD2 matches 13 bases. The CDR3 runs to 18 residues. CDR1 is KGHSH, CDR2 LQKENI, per germline. V shed 3 bases, J shed 2 bases, and the junction held 7 bases outside the gene matches. This CDR3 is CASSPQRTSGGTYNEQFF. The CDR3 DNA sequence: TGTGCCAGCTCACCGCAGCGGACTAGCGGGGGCACCTACAATGAGCAGTTCTTC.

This clone turned up a few times. This rearrangement joins TRBV10-1 to TRBJ2-5, with D possibly TRBD2 on 6 matching bases. Trimming removed 1 base from V and 1 base from J, with 10 bases in between. The CDR3 covers 15 residues. Germline V gene lookup returns CDR1 WNHNN and CDR2 SYGVQD (reference sequence). The CDR3 spells CASSEFGGTQETQYF. CDR3 bases: TGCGCCAGCAGTGAGTTCGGGGGAACCCAAGAGACCCAGTACTTC.

This clone showed up just once. The chain recombines TRBV19 with TRBJ1-2; no reliable D call. Per germline, CDR1 LNHDA and CDR2 SQIVND (reference sequence). CDR3 size: 14 residues. Trimming cost V 0 bases and J 8 bases, with 13 bases left between them. The DNA of the CDR3 is TGTGCCAGTAGTATAGATCAAGGGCGAGGGGGCTACACCTTC. Encoded protein: CASSIDQGRGGYTF.

There are a few counts of this clone. V usage is TRBV2 and J usage is TRBJ1-6, with unresolved D. Germline CDR1 is SNHLY and CDR2 is FYNNEI. The CDR3 spans 15 residues. Trimming shortened V by 7 bases and J by 0 bases, and 10 bases separated the two germline ends. CDR3 sequence reads: CASTGTSSYNSPLHF. The CDR3 DNA follows: TGTGCCAGCACGGGCACGAGCTCCTATAATTCACCCCTCCACTTT.

The J gene is TRBJ2-1, the V gene TRBV4-3; D is perhaps TRBD1 (6 bases). CDR1 and CDR2 (germline): LGHNA, YSLEER. Trimming took off 1 base at V and 6 bases at J, with 13 bases between the two ends. The CDR3 is 15 residues long. Here the CDR3 reads CASSQGPTGSNEQFF. The CDR3 DNA reads as TGCGCCAGCAGCCAAGGCCCGACAGGCAGCAATGAGCAGTTCTTC.

The chain links TRBV6-5 to TRBJ1-1; D is unresolved. Trimming pared 9 bases from V and 1 base from J, leaving 12 bases between. The CDR3 covers 13 residues. The germline V gene encodes CDR1 MNHEY and CDR2 SVGAGI. The CDR3: CASTGSPNTEAFF. In DNA form, the CDR3 reads TGTGCCAGTACCGGGTCACCGAACACTGAAGCTTTCTTT.

The chain joins TRBV19 to TRBJ1-5; 8 bases are a match to TRBD1. Germline V CDR1 and CDR2: LNHDA, SQIVND (reference sequence). The CDR3 spans 15 residues. V shed 7 bases, J shed 3 bases, and the junction held 8 bases outside the gene matches. The CDR3, as DNA: TGTGCCAGTACTACGGACAGGGAGAACAATCAGCCCCAGCATTTT. Translation gives CASTTDRENNQPQHF.

The rearrangement links TRBV5-1 to TRBJ1-5; D might be TRBD1 (5 bases). This CDR3 has 14 amino acids. Trimming took 0 bases from V and 9 from J, leaving 13 bases between them. Germline V CDR1 and CDR2: SGHRS, YFSETQ. The CDR3 DNA sequence: TGCGCCAGCAGCTTGGACCAGGGAGTTGCGCCCCAGCATTTT. It is translated as CASSLDQGVAPQHF. Complete variable domain (other parts from reference TRBV5-1 and TRBJ1-5): KAGVTQTPRYLIKTRGQQVTLSCSPISGHRSVSWYQQTPGQGLQFLFEYFSETQRNKGNFPGRFSGRQFSNSRSEMNVSTLELGDSALYLCASSLDQGVAPQHFGDGTRLSIL.

The CDR3 region is CASSLVKAGANVLTF. For the CDR3, the DNA is TGTGCCAGCAGCTTAGTCAAGGCTGGGGCCAACGTCCTGACTTTC. The V call is TRBV7-3, the J call TRBJ2-6; D unclear. The V gene's germline CDR1 is SGHTA and CDR2 FQGTGA. This CDR3 has 15 amino acids. Trimming stripped 2 bases from V and 2 bases from J, with 7 bases between.

This clone was detected only a few times. In DNA, the CDR3 is TGTGCCAGTAGTATAGGGGGGACTCGAGGCAATCAGCCCCAGCATTTT. Its translation: CASSIGGTRGNQPQHF. V gene TRBV19 combines with J gene TRBJ1-5, with D tentatively TRBD1 (5 bases). The germline CDR1 and CDR2 sequences are LNHDA and SQIVND (reference sequence). The V end was cut by 1 base, the J end by 2 bases, with 12 bases between. CDR3 length: 16 residues.

The rearrangement joins TRBV6-6 to TRBJ1-1, with TRBD1 as a possible D gene (5 bases). V lost 5 bases to trimming and J lost 4 bases, with 23 bases between them. The length of the CDR3 is 17 residues. Germline V lookup: CDR1 MNHNY, CDR2 SVGAGI (reference sequence). The CDR3 sequence: CASSPREVGTVSTEAFF. The CDR3 nucleotides read TGTGCCAGCAGTCCAAGGGAAGTAGGGACGGTTAGCACTGAAGCTTTCTTT.

This chain joins TRBV11-1 and TRBJ2-3; 8 positions agree with TRBD1. With V trimmed by 6 bases and J by 4 bases, 12 bases remained unmatched. The germline V gene encodes CDR1 SGHAT and CDR2 FQDESV (reference sequence). The CDR3 contains 16 residues. DNA of the CDR3: TGTGCCAGCAGTGCAGGGGGCGGCGGGTTTTCAGATACGCAGTATTTT. Amino acid sequence: CASSAGGGGFSDTQYF.